This TCR beta chain was recorded in a study of vaccination effects on CD4 cells after COVID-19. Study information: Participants each got two BNT162b2 or mRNA-1273 vaccine doses. General study results and limits: In the late period after vaccination, infection- and vaccine-induced clones contracted markedly. Researchers reported few convalescent patients and no early post-infection timepoints in the study.

Antigen-specific CD4+ T cells were first expanded with viral peptide pools by the ViraFEST assay and only then sequenced. Following a 10-day culture, CD4+ T cells were purified. None of these healthy vaccinees had been infected with SARS-CoV-2 before vaccination. This clone appeared once. Its cognate antigen is unknown. Germline CDR1 and CDR2: LNHDA and SQIVND (reference sequence). The CDR3 extends over 14 amino acids. Trimming removed 6 bases from V and 5 bases from J; junction bases left unmatched: 4. Using immunoSEQ multiplex PCR, the repertoire was profiled, and TCRdb retains in-frame clones only, with some absent. Found here are about 68,000 clones, over 70% of them singletons; the top ten hold less than 15%.

The J gene is TRBJ2-5, the V gene TRBV19; 12 bases are shared with TRBD1. The sequence came from a human donor who received a COVID-19 vaccine. The input for sequencing was CD4+ T cells from PBMCs cultured with SARS-CoV-2 spike peptides, taken before COVID-19 vaccination. The CDR3 nucleotides read TGTGCCAGTAGGGGACAGGGGGCGAGGGAGACCCAGTACTTC. It encodes CASRGQGARETQYF.